This T cell receptor beta chain was recovered during a study of T cell changes during pregnancy in multiple sclerosis. Generated by immunoSEQ multiplex PCR, the TCRdb table keeps only in-frame clones and is missing some. Among 50,000 to 65,000 clones listed, 80% to 95% were seen once. Germline loops: CDR1 SEHNR, CDR2 FQNEAQ (reference sequence). Trimming pared 2 bases from V and 0 bases from J, leaving 17 bases between. This CDR3 has 19 residues. This TCR came from a female donor with multiple sclerosis, enrolled in a pregnancy study. The V call is TRBV7-9, the J call TRBJ1-6; weak D call: TRBD1 (5 bases). The input for sequencing was peripheral blood, taken in the first trimester of pregnancy. In nucleotides, the CDR3 is TGTGCCAGCAGCTTACCCAGCACCAGGGATGACTCCTATAATTCACCCCTCCACTTT. Protein: CASSLPSTRDDSYNSPLHF.